These T cell receptor beta chains were read from a single sample in a study of T cells in tuberculosis. Only in-frame clones appear in the TCRdb table, and some are missing; sequencing was by immunoSEQ multiplex PCR. This repertoire shows approximately 53,000 clones, 90% to 95% found once; its top ten account for over 1.1%. This specimen was PBMCs, taken at tuberculosis diagnosis. The receptors shown here come from an adult with tuberculosis. CDR3s include the opening cysteine and the closing phenylalanine or tryptophan. The order of the fields is J gene, D gene, V gene, clone size, CDR3 DNA, CDR3 protein. The D gene is left open where the match is weak. Rows give clone size only sometimes, using once, few, many, or a class for an expanded clone.

j_gene: TRBJ2-1; d_gene: TRBD2; v_gene: TRBV28; abundance: .; CDR3nt: TGTGCCAGCAGCACTATCCTCTTGGGCGGGAGGGTCAACAATGAGCAGTTCTTC; CDR3aa: CASSTILLGGRVNNEQFF
j_gene: TRBJ2-1; d_gene: .; v_gene: TRBV30; abundance: few; CDR3nt: TGTGCCTGGAGGGGGACTTACAATGAGCAGTTCTTC; CDR3aa: CAWRGTYNEQFF
j_gene: TRBJ2-2; d_gene: .; v_gene: TRBV10-2; abundance: .; CDR3nt: TGCGCCAGCAGGATACAGGGCCCCGAAGCCGGGGAGCTGTTTTTT; CDR3aa: CASRIQGPEAGELFF
j_gene: TRBJ1-2; d_gene: .; v_gene: TRBV19; abundance: .; CDR3nt: TGTGCCAGTAGATCCCCGGGTCTTAACTATGGCTACACCTTC; CDR3aa: CASRSPGLNYGYTF
j_gene: TRBJ1-2; d_gene: TRBD1; v_gene: TRBV2; abundance: once; CDR3nt: TGTGCCAGCACTCCGGGGGACAGGGGCCAGTTTGGCTACACCTTC; CDR3aa: CASTPGDRGQFGYTF
j_gene: TRBJ2-3; d_gene: TRBD2; v_gene: TRBV2; abundance: .; CDR3nt: TGTGCCAGCAGCGGGGAGGGAGGGACCACAGATACGCAGTATTTT; CDR3aa: CASSGEGGTTDTQYF
j_gene: TRBJ1-2; d_gene: .; v_gene: TRBV19; abundance: .; CDR3nt: TGTGCCAGTAGTATCGCGCAATCTCGAACAGGAGACTACACCTTC; CDR3aa: CASSIAQSRTGDYTF
j_gene: TRBJ2-1; d_gene: TRBD2; v_gene: TRBV6-5; abundance: .; CDR3nt: TGTGCCAGCAGTCCGGGACTAGCGGGAGGGCCGGAGTTCTTC; CDR3aa: CASSPGLAGGPEFF
j_gene: TRBJ2-1; d_gene: TRBD2; v_gene: TRBV10-3; abundance: .; CDR3nt: TGTGCCATCCAGGGACTAGCGGGTGTCTACAATGAGCAGTTCTTC; CDR3aa: CAIQGLAGVYNEQFF
j_gene: TRBJ1-5; d_gene: TRBD1; v_gene: TRBV19; abundance: .; CDR3nt: TGTGCCAGTAGTATGTTGGCAGGGGGCGTGTGGAATCAGCCCCAGCATTTT; CDR3aa: CASSMLAGGVWNQPQHF
j_gene: TRBJ2-1; d_gene: TRBD2; v_gene: TRBV18; abundance: .; CDR3nt: TGTGCCAGCTCACCATCGGGAGGCTCCTACAATGAGCAGTTCTTC; CDR3aa: CASSPSGGSYNEQFF
j_gene: TRBJ2-2; d_gene: TRBD1; v_gene: TRBV7-2; abundance: .; CDR3nt: TGTGCCAGCAGCTTGTCTAACAGGGGCGCGAACACCGGGGAGCTGTTTTTT; CDR3aa: CASSLSNRGANTGELFF
j_gene: TRBJ1-2; d_gene: .; v_gene: TRBV7-9; abundance: .; CDR3nt: TGTGCCAGCAGCTTAGGCGGCTCTAACTATGGCTACACCTTC; CDR3aa: CASSLGGSNYGYTF
j_gene: TRBJ1-2; d_gene: .; v_gene: TRBV6-6; abundance: .; CDR3nt: TGTGCCAGCAGCGCCACAGGGTTAGGCGGCGATGGCTACACCTTC; CDR3aa: CASSATGLGGDGYTF
j_gene: TRBJ1-2; d_gene: .; v_gene: TRBV15; abundance: .; CDR3nt: TGTGCCACCAGCAGAGATCTGGGCAGGGGACGATACGGCTACACCTTC; CDR3aa: CATSRDLGRGRYGYTF
j_gene: TRBJ2-7; d_gene: .; v_gene: TRBV10-3; abundance: .; CDR3nt: TGTGCCATCGGGAGAATCAACGAGCAGTACTTC; CDR3aa: CAIGRINEQYF
j_gene: TRBJ1-5; d_gene: .; v_gene: TRBV6-6; abundance: .; CDR3nt: TGTGCCAGCAGTCAGTCGTTACAGCCCCAGCATTTT; CDR3aa: CASSQSLQPQHF
j_gene: TRBJ2-4; d_gene: .; v_gene: TRBV30; abundance: .; CDR3nt: TGTGTCCTGGTTCCCAGGTTAGCCAAAAACATTCAGTACTTC; CDR3aa: CVLVPRLAKNIQYF
j_gene: TRBJ2-3; d_gene: TRBD1; v_gene: TRBV6-1; abundance: .; CDR3nt: TGTGCCAGCACCTGGACAGGGGCGACCACAGATACGCAGTATTTT; CDR3aa: CASTWTGATTDTQYF
j_gene: TRBJ2-7; d_gene: TRBD2; v_gene: TRBV5-4; abundance: .; CDR3nt: TGTGCCAGCAGCTTGAGCCCCAGGGACTATCTGGCCTACGAGCAGTACTTC; CDR3aa: CASSLSPRDYLAYEQYF
j_gene: TRBJ1-2; d_gene: .; v_gene: TRBV7-2; abundance: .; CDR3nt: TGTGCCAGCAGCTTAGACGGGGGTCGCGACTATGGCTACACCTTC; CDR3aa: CASSLDGGRDYGYTF
j_gene: TRBJ2-2; d_gene: TRBD2; v_gene: TRBV14; abundance: .; CDR3nt: TGTGCCAGCAGCCGGCTAGCGGGAGCTAACACCGGGGAGCTGTTTTTT; CDR3aa: CASSRLAGANTGELFF
j_gene: TRBJ2-7; d_gene: .; v_gene: TRBV28; abundance: .; CDR3nt: TGTGCCAGCAGCCAGGTTCCCTTAAACTACGAGCAGTACTTC; CDR3aa: CASSQVPLNYEQYF
j_gene: TRBJ1-2; d_gene: .; v_gene: TRBV15; abundance: .; CDR3nt: TGTGCCACCAGCAGAGCAGGCGGAGGTAACTATGGCTACACCTTC; CDR3aa: CATSRAGGGNYGYTF
j_gene: TRBJ2-1; d_gene: TRBD2; v_gene: TRBV10-3; abundance: .; CDR3nt: TGTGCCATCAGTGAGCCTAGCGGGAAATCCTACAATGAGCAGTTCTTC; CDR3aa: CAISEPSGKSYNEQFF
j_gene: TRBJ2-1; d_gene: TRBD2; v_gene: TRBV9; abundance: .; CDR3nt: TGTGCCAGCAGCGTAGCTAAGACTAGCCTCTCCTACAATGAGCAGTTCTTC; CDR3aa: CASSVAKTSLSYNEQFF
j_gene: TRBJ2-7; d_gene: TRBD1; v_gene: TRBV7-9; abundance: .; CDR3nt: TGTGCCAGCAGCTTAGCAGGGGGCATGGTCGAGCAGTACTTC; CDR3aa: CASSLAGGMVEQYF
j_gene: TRBJ1-3; d_gene: .; v_gene: TRBV19; abundance: .; CDR3nt: TGTGCCAGTACCCCTTCGGGGTCGGGCGGAAACACCATATATTTT; CDR3aa: CASTPSGSGGNTIYF
j_gene: TRBJ2-1; d_gene: TRBD2; v_gene: TRBV7-9; abundance: .; CDR3nt: TGTGCCAGCAGTTGGACTAGCGGGGACAATGAGCAGTTCTTC; CDR3aa: CASSWTSGDNEQFF
j_gene: TRBJ2-3; d_gene: .; v_gene: TRBV2; abundance: .; CDR3nt: TGTGCCCGAGGTACGGGGAGCACAGATACGCAGTATTTT; CDR3aa: CARGTGSTDTQYF
j_gene: TRBJ1-1; d_gene: .; v_gene: TRBV5-4; abundance: .; CDR3nt: TGTGCCAGCAGCTCCCTTACAGGGCAGAACACTGAAGCTTTCTTT; CDR3aa: CASSSLTGQNTEAFF
j_gene: TRBJ2-7; d_gene: .; v_gene: TRBV6-5; abundance: .; CDR3nt: TGTGCCAGCAGTCAACTAGTTACCTCCTACGAGCAGTACTTC; CDR3aa: CASSQLVTSYEQYF
j_gene: TRBJ2-1; d_gene: TRBD2; v_gene: TRBV7-2; abundance: .; CDR3nt: TGTGCCAGCAGCGATAGGGGCGGGAGCTCCTACAATGAGCAGTTCTTC; CDR3aa: CASSDRGGSSYNEQFF
j_gene: TRBJ2-1; d_gene: TRBD2; v_gene: TRBV15; abundance: .; CDR3nt: TGTGCCACCAGCAGAGGGACTAGCGGGAGTAATGAGCAGTTCTTC; CDR3aa: CATSRGTSGSNEQFF
j_gene: TRBJ1-1; d_gene: .; v_gene: TRBV6-5; abundance: .; CDR3nt: TGTGCCAGCAATAGTCGGGGGAGTAGATCAAAAGCTTTCTTT; CDR3aa: CASNSRGSRSKAFF
j_gene: TRBJ2-1; d_gene: .; v_gene: TRBV28; abundance: .; CDR3nt: TGTGCCAGCAGTCCAGGGGGGACAAAGGGTAGTGAGCAGTTCTTC; CDR3aa: CASSPGGTKGSEQFF
j_gene: TRBJ2-3; d_gene: TRBD2; v_gene: TRBV30; abundance: .; CDR3nt: TGTGCCTGGAGTGTGGGAGGGAACACAGATACGCAGTATTTT; CDR3aa: CAWSVGGNTDTQYF
j_gene: TRBJ2-5; d_gene: TRBD1; v_gene: TRBV6-6; abundance: .; CDR3nt: TGTGCCAGCAGTTCCAGGGGGCGGGAGACCCAGTACTTC; CDR3aa: CASSSRGRETQYF
j_gene: TRBJ1-6; d_gene: .; v_gene: TRBV30; abundance: .; CDR3nt: TGTGCGATGGAACAGGTGGCGTCCTATAATTCACCCCTCCACTTT; CDR3aa: CAMEQVASYNSPLHF
j_gene: TRBJ2-5; d_gene: TRBD1; v_gene: TRBV11-2; abundance: .; CDR3nt: TGTGCCAGCAGCTTAAATCTGGGACAGCAAGAGACCCAGTACTTC; CDR3aa: CASSLNLGQQETQYF
j_gene: TRBJ2-1; d_gene: .; v_gene: TRBV28; abundance: .; CDR3nt: TGTGCCAGCAGTTTTCCGGGAGCCTACAATGAGCAGTTCTTC; CDR3aa: CASSFPGAYNEQFF
j_gene: TRBJ1-6; d_gene: .; v_gene: TRBV7-9; abundance: .; CDR3nt: TGTGCCAGCAGCGTTGCAGGGAAAGGCTCACCCCTCCACTTT; CDR3aa: CASSVAGKGSPLHF
j_gene: TRBJ2-1; d_gene: TRBD1; v_gene: TRBV5-4; abundance: .; CDR3nt: TGTGCCAGCAAGGACAGGGGGGGCAATGAGCAGTTCTTC; CDR3aa: CASKDRGGNEQFF
j_gene: TRBJ1-3; d_gene: .; v_gene: TRBV7-6; abundance: once; CDR3nt: TGTGCCAGCAGCTTGGGGGCAGGAGCGATTGGAAACACCATATATTTT; CDR3aa: CASSLGAGAIGNTIYF
j_gene: TRBJ1-1; d_gene: .; v_gene: TRBV28; abundance: .; CDR3nt: TGTGCCAGCAGCCTCAGGGGCACTGAAGCTTTCTTT; CDR3aa: CASSLRGTEAFF
j_gene: TRBJ2-7; d_gene: TRBD2; v_gene: TRBV7-2; abundance: .; CDR3nt: TGTGCCAGCAGCTTAGCGTTGGTGTCCGGGCTAGCGGGAGCCCTAAACTACGAGCAGTACTTC; CDR3aa: CASSLALVSGLAGALNYEQYF
j_gene: TRBJ1-5; d_gene: .; v_gene: TRBV7-9; abundance: .; CDR3nt: TGTGCCAGCAGCCTGCGGGAATCAGCCCAGCATTTT; CDR3aa: CASSLRESAQHF
j_gene: TRBJ2-7; d_gene: .; v_gene: TRBV5-1; abundance: .; CDR3nt: TGCGCCAGCAGAGGGCAGGGGAGGGCCTACGAGCAGTACTTC; CDR3aa: CASRGQGRAYEQYF
j_gene: TRBJ1-5; d_gene: .; v_gene: TRBV12-5; abundance: .; CDR3nt: TGTGCTAGTGGTTTGGTACAAGGGACTTATAGCAATCAGCCCCAGCATTTT; CDR3aa: CASGLVQGTYSNQPQHF
j_gene: TRBJ2-1; d_gene: TRBD2; v_gene: TRBV7-9; abundance: .; CDR3nt: TGTGCCAGCAGCGCCGGGACTAGCGGCTACAATGAGCAGTTCTTC; CDR3aa: CASSAGTSGYNEQFF
j_gene: TRBJ2-5; d_gene: .; v_gene: TRBV20-1; abundance: .; CDR3nt: TGCAGTGCTTCCCGGGACTGTACTAACTTC; CDR3aa: CSASRDCTNF
j_gene: TRBJ1-5; d_gene: .; v_gene: TRBV27; abundance: medium-sized; CDR3nt: TGTGCCAGCAGCACCGTGGGGAGAGGGAATCAGCCCCAGCATTTT; CDR3aa: CASSTVGRGNQPQHF
j_gene: TRBJ1-2; d_gene: .; v_gene: TRBV25-1; abundance: .; CDR3nt: TGTGCCAGCAGTGAATATTCCCCTCCAGAATTCATCCATGGCTACACCTTC; CDR3aa: CASSEYSPPEFIHGYTF
j_gene: TRBJ2-3; d_gene: TRBD2; v_gene: TRBV5-6; abundance: once; CDR3nt: TGTGCCAGCGTTCCTAGCGGGAGTGTAACAGATACGCAGTATTTT; CDR3aa: CASVPSGSVTDTQYF
j_gene: TRBJ2-7; d_gene: TRBD2; v_gene: TRBV9; abundance: .; CDR3nt: TGTGCCAGCAGCGTAGTGAGGCGGGAGAGCTCCTACGAGCAGTACTTC; CDR3aa: CASSVVRRESSYEQYF